One sample yielded the 21 T cell receptor beta chains listed below, sequenced in a study of T cell responses to AZD1222 COVID-19 vaccine. The assay was immunoSEQ multiplex PCR, and TCRdb's table has in-frame clones only and misses some. The sample has approximately 77,000 clones, around 92% seen once. The input for sequencing was peripheral blood, taken on day 0 of MenACWY control vaccination. These receptors all stem from an adult in good health.

This sequence joins TRBV28 and TRBJ2-7; D might be TRBD1 or TRBD2, each matching 6 bases. Germline V gene sequence: CDR1 MDHEN, CDR2 SYDVKM. The CDR3 is 14 residues long. Between the trimmed V and J ends, which lost 6 bases and 5 bases, there was a span of 17 bases. The CDR3: CASRFVGGEDEQYF. The CDR3 DNA reads as TGTGCCAGCAGATTTGTGGGGGGCGAGGACGAGCAGTACTTC.

In this sample, this clone turned up once. The CDR3 nucleotides are TGTGCCAGCAGTTACGGGGGAACCCCTCAAGAGACCCAGTACTTC. Amino acids: CASSYGGTPQETQYF. The chain recombines TRBV6-2 or TRBV6-3 with TRBJ2-5; the D call may be TRBD1 or TRBD2 (5 bases each). CDR1 MNHEY and CDR2 SVGEGT come from the germline V gene. Trimming cost V 2 bases and J 2 bases, with 12 bases left between them. The CDR3 totals 15 residues.

Only one count was recorded for this clone. V gene TRBV7-2 combines with J gene TRBJ1-2; 7 nucleotides match TRBD1. Unmatched junction bases numbered 10, after V lost 5 bases and J lost 4 bases. The CDR3 extends over 15 amino acids. The germline CDR1 and CDR2 sequences are SGHTA and FQGNSA. The CDR3 is CASSLRQGSFYGYTF. The CDR3, as DNA: TGTGCCAGCAGCCTTCGACAGGGATCCTTCTATGGCTACACCTTC.

In this sample, this clone turned up a few times. CDR3 DNA: TGTGCCAGCAGCCGTGGGACAGGGGGCCAAGAGACCCAGTACTTC. It is translated as CASSRGTGGQETQYF. The chain links TRBV7-2 to TRBJ2-5; TRBD1 matches 11 bases. The CDR3 covers 15 residues. Germline CDR1 and CDR2: SGHTA and FQGNSA. V was pared by 5 bases and J by 1 base, with 3 bases of the junction left unmatched.

The rearrangement joins TRBV27 to TRBJ2-1; 8 nucleotides line up with TRBD2. Losses at the gene ends were 7 bases for V and 4 bases for J; bases not matched to a gene: 9. The germline gives CDR1 MNHEY, CDR2 SMNVEV (reference sequence). The CDR3 extends over 15 amino acids. In DNA form, the CDR3 reads TGTGCCAGCATGGCTAGCGGGCACATTTACAATGAGCAGTTCTTC. Its protein product is CASMASGHIYNEQFF.

The chain carries TRBV6-5 and TRBJ1-5; perhaps TRBD1 as D (6 bases). Germline assignment: CDR1 MNHEY and CDR2 SVGAGI. The CDR3 has 15 amino acids. Trimming took 2 bases from V and 5 from J, leaving 13 bases between them. CDR3 sequence reads: CASSYGGGWDQPQHF. CDR3 in DNA: TGTGCCAGCAGTTACGGGGGGGGCTGGGATCAGCCCCAGCATTTT.

V and J are TRBV28 and TRBJ2-3; 7 bases line up with TRBD1. Germline CDR1 MDHEN, CDR2 SYDVKM. This CDR3 has 14 amino acids. J was trimmed by 2 bases and V by 5 bases; bases with no gene match: 4. In DNA, the CDR3 is TGTGCCAGCAGTCCAGGGACAGTCACAGATACGCAGTATTTT. Protein: CASSPGTVTDTQYF.

The V call is TRBV30, the J call TRBJ2-3; 12 positions match TRBD2. The germline V gene encodes CDR1 GTSNPN and CDR2 SVGIG (reference sequence). The V gene end was trimmed by 4 bases and the J gene end by 6 bases; junction bases not matched to a gene: 8. This CDR3 has 15 residues. CDR3 loop: CAWTTSGGPTDTQYF. The CDR3, as DNA: TGTGCCTGGACGACTAGCGGGGGCCCAACGGATACGCAGTATTTT.

As DNA, the CDR3 is TGTGCCAGCTCACCACCATCTGGACAGGGGGCTTTTAGCAATCAGCCCCAGCATTTT. It encodes CASSPPSGQGAFSNQPQHF. The chain carries TRBV18 and TRBJ1-5; 11 positions agree with TRBD1. V shed 0 bases, J shed 0 bases, and the junction held 7 bases outside the gene matches. CDR3 length: 19 residues. Germline lookup yields CDR1 KGHSH and CDR2 LQKENI.

The chain couples TRBV7-3 to TRBJ2-2; 8 nucleotides align to TRBD2. Germline values: CDR1 SGHTA, CDR2 FQGTGA. The CDR3 contains 16 residues. J gave up 1 base and V 5 bases, and 6 bases lay outside the gene matches. This chain's CDR3 is CASSTLGLGNTGELFF. CDR3 DNA sequence: TGTGCCAGCAGCACCCTGGGACTAGGGAACACCGGGGAGCTGTTTTTT.

The chain employs TRBV9 and TRBJ1-2, with D perhaps TRBD1 (5 bases). The CDR3 is made up of 16 amino acids. The germline V gene has CDR1 SGDLS and CDR2 YYNGEE. The V end was cut by 0 bases, the J end by 4 bases, with 16 bases between. This CDR3 is CASSVDAGTPAYGYTF. The CDR3 coding sequence is TGTGCCAGCAGCGTAGATGCCGGGACGCCGGCCTATGGCTACACCTTC. The full variable domain, rest sourced from reference TRBV9 and TRBJ1-2, is DSGVTQTPKHLITATGQRVTLRCSPRSGDLSVYWYQQSLDQGLQFLIQYYNGEERAKGNILERFSAQQFPDLHSELNLSSLELGDSALYFCASSVDAGTPAYGYTFGSGTRLTVV.

The chain has TRBV24-1 and TRBJ1-5, with unresolved D. Germline CDR1 reads KGHDR; CDR2 reads SFDVKD. V was cut by 4 bases and J by 9 bases, with 15 bases left in between. The CDR3 covers 14 residues. CDR3 in DNA: TGTGCCACCAGTGAACCCCGACTGTGGGGGCCCCAGCATTTT. Protein: CATSEPRLWGPQHF.

This sequence joins TRBV9 and TRBJ1-1, with unresolved D. CDR1 and CDR2 from the germline V gene are SGDLS and YYNGEE. Trimming took 2 bases from V and 4 from J, leaving 15 bases between them. The CDR3 is made up of 15 amino acids. CDR3: CASSVGRARGTEAFF. The CDR3 DNA is TGTGCCAGCAGCGTTGGGAGAGCGAGAGGCACTGAAGCTTTCTTT.

The chain couples TRBV7-3 to TRBJ2-2; TRBD1 is a possible D gene (6 bases). CDR1 and CDR2 (germline): SGHTA, FQGTGA. The V gene lost 6 bases and the J gene lost 0 bases, with 11 bases spanning the gap. CDR3 length: 15 residues. CDR3 nucleotides: TGTGCCAGCAGACTGGACAGCTCGAACACCGGGGAGCTGTTTTTT. It yields the protein CASRLDSSNTGELFF.

The chain joins TRBV19 to TRBJ2-1; perhaps D is TRBD1 or TRBD2 (6 bases each). Germline CDR1 LNHDA, CDR2 SQIVND (reference sequence). Trimming shortened V by 10 bases and J by 2 bases, and 18 bases separated the two germline ends. This CDR3 contains 15 residues. This CDR3 reads CATTGGRETYNEQFF. In DNA, the CDR3 is TGTGCCACCACCGGGGGCCGGGAGACCTACAATGAGCAGTTCTTC. The variable domain in full, with the rest retrieved from reference TRBV19 and TRBJ2-1, is DGGITQSPKYLFRKEGQNVTLSCEQNLNHDAMYWYRQDPGQGLRLIYYSQIVNDFQKGDIAEGYSVSREKKESFPLTVTSAQKNPTAFYLCATTGGRETYNEQFFGPGTRLTVL.

The rearrangement joins TRBV9 to TRBJ2-3; D unresolved. V was shortened by 1 base and J by 6 bases, with 6 bases between the two germline ends. Germline values: CDR1 SGDLS, CDR2 YYNGEE. This CDR3 region has 12 residues. Here the CDR3 DNA reads TGTGCCAGCAGCGTAAATAAGGATACGCAGTATTTT. This gives the protein CASSVNKDTQYF.

The rearrangement uses TRBV4-3 and TRBJ2-3; 7 bases match TRBD2. Germline V gene sequence: CDR1 LGHNA, CDR2 YSLEER. The CDR3 runs to 15 residues. V gave up 1 base and J gave up 0 bases; unmatched junction bases: 1. The CDR3, as DNA: TGCGCCAGCAGCCAAGGGGGACTAAGCACAGATACGCAGTATTTT. This translates into CASSQGGLSTDTQYF.

J is TRBJ1-1 and V is TRBV30; D possibly corresponds to TRBD1 (5 bases). Germline CDR1 reads GTSNPN; CDR2 reads SVGIG (reference sequence). Trimming removed 2 bases at V and 8 bases at J, with 15 bases between. The CDR3 runs to 13 residues. As DNA, the CDR3 is TGTGCCTGGAGTTCGCCAGGGAAAAAAGAAGCTTTCTTT. Amino acid sequence: CAWSSPGKKEAFF.

J is TRBJ1-1 and V is TRBV29-1, with a possible D match to TRBD1 (5 bases). The CDR3 is 13 residues long. V dropped 7 bases and J dropped 4 bases, with 16 bases sitting between them. Germline CDR1 SQVTM, CDR2 ANQGSEA. The chain's CDR3 is CSARGSVITEAFF. CDR3 sequence (DNA): TGCAGCGCCCGGGGCAGCGTTATCACTGAAGCTTTCTTT.

The V and J genes are TRBV6-4 and TRBJ2-2; 7 nucleotides line up with TRBD1. Germline CDR1 MRHNA, CDR2 SNTAGT. The length of the CDR3 is 14 residues. V was clipped by 5 bases and J by 7 bases; unmatched bases: 7. The CDR3 DNA follows: TGTGCCAGCAGTTCGGGACAGTACGGCGGGGAGCTGTTTTTT. Its translation: CASSSGQYGGELFF.

In this sample, this clone turned up once. The chain recombines TRBV2 with TRBJ2-5, with D possibly TRBD1 on 6 matching bases. There are 14 residues in the CDR3. Germline assignment: CDR1 SNHLY and CDR2 FYNNEI. V was pared by 6 bases and J by 1 base, with 12 bases between. The chain's CDR3 is CASRVQGGQETQYF. CDR3 DNA sequence: TGTGCCAGCAGAGTGCAAGGGGGCCAAGAGACCCAGTACTTC.